One sample yielded the 25 T cell receptor beta chains listed below, sequenced in a study of cytomegalovirus exposure and HLA in healthy donors. Use of 60 Vbeta and 13 Jbeta primers characterized the PCR. Here immunoSEQ multiplex PCR was the method, and the copy in TCRdb shows in-frame clones only, minus some. The sample lists over 100,000 clones; 75% to 90% were seen once. The sequenced sample consisted of PBMCs. Source of these receptors: a middle-aged man in good health and CMV-seronegative.

V gene TRBV7-6 combines with J gene TRBJ2-7; D is possibly TRBD1 (6 bases). CDR3 length equals 14 residues. Trimming cost V 3 bases and J 6 bases, with 15 bases left between them. CDR1 and CDR2 (germline): SGHVS, FNYEAQ. The CDR3 nucleotides read TGTGCCAGCAGCTTGGTGACAGGAGAGGGCGAGCAGTACTTC. It yields the protein CASSLVTGEGEQYF.

V usage is TRBV14 and J usage is TRBJ1-1; D remains unclear. CDR1 and CDR2 from the germline V gene are SGHDN and FVKESK. Deletions cut 0 bases from V and 1 base from J, with 9 bases between. The CDR3 length is 15 residues. This CDR3 reads CASSQDMNKNTEAFF. CDR3 bases: TGTGCCAGCAGCCAAGATATGAACAAGAACACTGAAGCTTTCTTT. Using reference TRBV14 and TRBJ1-1 for the parts outside the CDR3, the full variable domain is EAGVTQFPSHSVIEKGQTVTLRCDPISGHDNLYWYRRVMGKEIKFLLHFVKESKQDESGMPNNRFLAERTGGTYSTLKVQPAELEDSGVYFCASSQDMNKNTEAFFGQGTRLTVV.

CDR3 DNA sequence: TGTGCCAGCAGTGGACTAGCGGGGGACCTAGGCGATGAGCAGTTCTTC. Translated, it gives CASSGLAGDLGDEQFF. This chain connects TRBV6-1 to TRBJ2-1; 12 bases agree with TRBD2. The junction had 9 bases not matched to a gene; V was cut back by 4 bases and J by 8 bases. Germline assignment: CDR1 MNHNS and CDR2 SASEGT. This CDR3 comprises 16 residues.

There are a few counts of this clone. The chain links TRBV7-3 to TRBJ2-3; D is uncertain. The CDR3 has 12 residues. The germline V and J ends were trimmed by 3 bases and 8 bases, with 9 bases remaining between them. Germline CDR1 reads SGHTA; CDR2 reads FQGTGA. CDR3 nucleotide sequence: TGTGCCAGCAGCTTCTCTAGTGGTACGCAGTATTTT. This codes for CASSFSSGTQYF.

This chain links TRBV27 with TRBJ1-5; perhaps TRBD1 as D (6 bases). The ends were cut back, 6 bases at V and 4 bases at J, with 16 bases in the middle. Germline values: CDR1 MNHEY, CDR2 SMNVEV (reference sequence). CDR3 length: 15 residues. CDR3: CASSPLEQGNQPQHF. CDR3 coding DNA: TGTGCCAGCAGCCCGCTCGAACAGGGTAATCAGCCCCAGCATTTT.

V gene TRBV6-1 combines with J gene TRBJ2-3, with D possibly TRBD1 on 6 matching bases. Germline assignment: CDR1 MNHNS and CDR2 SASEGT. Trimming shortened V by 4 bases and J by 3 bases, and 11 bases separated the two germline ends. This CDR3 contains 14 residues. Here the CDR3 reads CASSGGQGTDTQYF. CDR3 nucleotide sequence: TGTGCCAGCAGTGGAGGCCAGGGGACAGATACGCAGTATTTT.

The chain uses TRBV27 and TRBJ1-2, with 12 bases that match TRBD1. Germline CDR1 is MNHEY and CDR2 is SMNVEV (reference sequence). This CDR3 has 18 residues. With V trimmed by 0 bases and J by 0 bases, 5 bases remained unmatched. CDR3 residues: CASSLSGQGAPSNYGYTF. The CDR3, as DNA: TGTGCCAGCAGTTTATCGGGACAGGGGGCGCCTTCTAACTATGGCTACACCTTC.

The rearrangement joins TRBV4-1 to TRBJ1-2; 8 bases match TRBD1. CDR1 and CDR2 (germline): MGHRA, YSYEKL. This CDR3 region has 15 residues. J lost 2 bases, V lost 1 base, and 3 bases had no gene match. The CDR3 sequence: CASSQAPGGNYGYTF. In DNA form, the CDR3 reads TGCGCCAGCAGCCAAGCTCCAGGGGGCAACTATGGCTACACCTTC.

The chain links TRBV6-5 to TRBJ2-1; TRBD2 matches at 7 bases. Germline CDR1 MNHEY, CDR2 SVGAGI. Losses at the gene ends were 0 bases for V and 5 bases for J; bases not matched to a gene: 4. This CDR3 comprises 15 residues. CDR3 coding DNA: TGTGCCAGCAGTTACTCAGCGGGGTTGAACAATGAGCAGTTCTTC. This translates into CASSYSAGLNNEQFF.

This chain joins TRBV11-1 and TRBJ2-7, with a possible D match to TRBD1 (5 bases). This CDR3 comprises 15 residues. From germline, CDR1 is SGHAT and CDR2 FQDESV (reference sequence). The germline V and J ends were trimmed by 1 base and 7 bases, with 17 bases remaining between them. The CDR3: CASSLGPDIGLEQYF. The CDR3 bases are TGTGCCAGCAGCTTAGGCCCGGACATCGGTTTGGAGCAGTACTTC.

This clone appeared once. The chain uses TRBV7-6 and TRBJ1-1; TRBD1 matches 8 bases. CDR1 and CDR2 from the germline V gene are SGHVS and FNYEAQ. V lost 5 bases to trimming and J lost 4 bases; unmatched junction nucleotides: 6. The CDR3 covers 14 residues. The CDR3 DNA reads as TGTGCCAGCAGCCCGGACAGGGCGGCCACTGAAGCTTTCTTT. It specifies CASSPDRAATEAFF.

The V and J genes are TRBV7-3 and TRBJ2-1; D perhaps matches TRBD2 (6 bases). Germline CDR1 SGHTA, CDR2 FQGTGA. The CDR3 consists of 11 residues. Trimming took off 9 bases at V and 15 bases at J, with 18 bases between the two ends. CDR3 protein: CARHRDFKPFF. The CDR3 region has the DNA TGTGCCAGACACCGGGACTTTAAGCCGTTCTTC.

The V call is TRBV19, the J call TRBJ2-7, with a tentative D call TRBD1 (6 bases). Trimming took off 5 bases at V and 3 bases at J, with 11 bases between the two ends. The CDR3 runs to 13 residues. CDR1 is LNHDA and CDR2 is SQIVND in the germline V gene (reference sequence). CDR3 loop: CASSATGVYEQYF. The CDR3 region has the DNA TGTGCCAGTAGTGCGACAGGAGTCTACGAGCAGTACTTC.

This clone was recorded once. This chain joins TRBV18 and TRBJ2-7; 10 nucleotides agree with TRBD1. This CDR3 has 14 amino acids. CDR1 is KGHSH, CDR2 LQKENI, per germline. Trimming at V came to 3 bases and at J to 3 bases, leaving 2 bases not matched to a gene. The CDR3 DNA is TGTGCCAGCTCACCCGGGACAGGGGACTACGAGCAGTACTTC. Amino acids: CASSPGTGDYEQYF.

This chain links TRBV29-1 with TRBJ2-4; a weak D match, TRBD1 (6 bases). CDR1 is SQVTM, CDR2 ANQGSEA, per germline. The CDR3 is made up of 15 amino acids. The CDR3 coding sequence is TGCATCCCTAGACAACCCCCCAGGGGATGGGACATTCAGTACTTC. Its translation: CIPRQPPRGWDIQYF.

This clone was seen once. The chain combines TRBV6-6 with TRBJ2-3; possibly TRBD2 for D (6 bases). Germline CDR1 is MNHNY and CDR2 is SVGAGI (reference sequence). The V gene lost 4 bases and the J gene lost 4 bases, with 12 bases spanning the gap. This CDR3 is built from 14 residues. In DNA form, the CDR3 reads TGTGCCAGCAGTTTGGAGGGGATTGCAGATACGCAGTATTTT. It yields the protein CASSLEGIADTQYF.

The V and J genes are TRBV11-3 and TRBJ2-1; TRBD2 matches 7 bases. With 5 bases clipped from V and 0 bases from J, the junction kept 4 bases outside the gene matches. The germline V gene has CDR1 SGHNT and CDR2 YENEEA. CDR3 length: 15 residues. In nucleotides, the CDR3 is TGTGCCAGCAGCCTGGGAGGGAGCTCCTACAATGAGCAGTTCTTC. Residues: CASSLGGSSYNEQFF.

The V call is TRBV28, the J call TRBJ1-2; D may be TRBD1 (6 bases). CDR3 size: 14 residues. V was clipped by 3 bases and J by 2 bases, with 10 bases between them. Germline V CDR1 and CDR2: MDHEN, SYDVKM. The CDR3 nucleotides are TGTGCCAGCAGTTTCAGGGGATCCAACTATGGCTACACCTTC. Translating it yields CASSFRGSNYGYTF.

This clone has more than one count but fewer than ten. V and J are TRBV7-3 and TRBJ2-1; 10 nucleotides align to TRBD2. The CDR3 sequence is 17 residues long. Germline CDR1 is SGHTA and CDR2 is FQGTGA. With 5 bases clipped from V and 1 base from J, the junction kept 8 bases outside the gene matches. CDR3 DNA: TGTGCCAGCAGCCAAATGGGAGCGGGAGGGTCCTACAATGAGCAGTTCTTC. It is translated as CASSQMGAGGSYNEQFF. The variable domain in full, with the rest retrieved from reference TRBV7-3 and TRBJ2-1, is GAGVSQTPSNKVTEKGKYVELRCDPISGHTALYWYRQSLGQGPEFLIYFQGTGAADDSGLPNDRFFAVRPEGSVSTLKIQRTERGDSAVYLCASSQMGAGGSYNEQFFGPGTRLTVL.

This clone was picked up a small number of times. J is TRBJ2-5 and V is TRBV15; 9 bases agree with TRBD2. Trimming cost V 0 bases and J 5 bases; bases outside gene matches: 10. In germline, CDR1 is LNHNV, CDR2 YYDKDF (reference sequence). The CDR3 has 17 residues. Here the CDR3 reads CATSRDYSAGGTETQYF. The DNA for the CDR3 is TGTGCCACCAGCAGAGATTATTCGGCGGGAGGGACGGAGACCCAGTACTTC.

This rearrangement joins TRBV7-9 to TRBJ2-7; 7 bases fit TRBD1. Germline V gene lookup returns CDR1 SEHNR and CDR2 FQNEAQ (reference sequence). V shed 6 bases, J shed 3 bases, and the junction held 8 bases outside the gene matches. The CDR3 length is 14 residues. The CDR3 protein is CASSPRTGLYEQYF. DNA for the CDR3: TGTGCCAGCAGTCCTCGGACAGGACTCTACGAGCAGTACTTC.

The chain's CDR3 is CASSTQGTYGYTF. The DNA for the CDR3 is TGTGCCAGCAGTACTCAGGGGACCTATGGCTACACCTTC. The genes are TRBV6-5 and TRBJ1-2; D might be TRBD1 (6 bases). Trimming shortened V by 5 bases and J by 4 bases, and 11 bases separated the two germline ends. The CDR3 is made up of 13 amino acids. Germline lookup yields CDR1 MNHEY and CDR2 SVGAGI.

In regard to this clone: The junction departs from the called germline gene at one end, perhaps through a read error. The J gene is TRBJ2-7, the V gene TRBV7-3, with a possible D match to TRBD1 (6 bases). This CDR3 comprises 13 residues. Germline V gives CDR1 SGHTA, CDR2 FQGTGA. CDR3 residues: CACSPQGHLEQYF. The CDR3 region has the DNA TGTGCCTGCAGTCCCCAGGGACATCTCGAGCAGTACTTC.

The V gene is TRBV7-6, the J gene TRBJ1-2; 9 nucleotides match TRBD1. This CDR3 region has 12 residues. Germline trimming cut 8 bases from V and 8 bases from J; bases unmatched to any gene: 6. Germline CDR1 is SGHVS and CDR2 is FNYEAQ. CDR3 sequence: CASGGQGLGYTF. Here the CDR3 DNA reads TGTGCCAGCGGGGGACAGGGACTCGGCTACACCTTC.

This clone has just one count. This chain uses TRBV7-2 with TRBJ2-7; 11 bases line up with TRBD2. This CDR3 contains 15 residues. Germline CDR1 and CDR2: SGHTA and FQGNSA. The ends lost 1 base at V and 2 bases at J; junction bases unmatched: 1. As DNA, the CDR3 is TGTGCCAGCAGCTTAGGGACTAGCGGGCCCTACGAGCAGTACTTC. Its translation is CASSLGTSGPYEQYF.